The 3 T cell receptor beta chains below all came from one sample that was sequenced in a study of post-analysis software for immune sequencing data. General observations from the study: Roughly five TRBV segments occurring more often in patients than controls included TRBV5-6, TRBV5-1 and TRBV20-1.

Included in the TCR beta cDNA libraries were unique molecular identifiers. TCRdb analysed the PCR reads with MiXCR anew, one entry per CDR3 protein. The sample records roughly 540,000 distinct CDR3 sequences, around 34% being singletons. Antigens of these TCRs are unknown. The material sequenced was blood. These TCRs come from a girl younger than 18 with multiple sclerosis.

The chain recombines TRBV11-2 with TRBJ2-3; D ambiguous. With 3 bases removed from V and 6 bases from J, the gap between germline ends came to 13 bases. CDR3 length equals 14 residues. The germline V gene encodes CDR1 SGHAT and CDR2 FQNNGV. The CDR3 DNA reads TGTGCCAGCAGCTTCGAGACAACACGCGATACGCAGTATTTT. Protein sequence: CASSFETTRDTQYF.

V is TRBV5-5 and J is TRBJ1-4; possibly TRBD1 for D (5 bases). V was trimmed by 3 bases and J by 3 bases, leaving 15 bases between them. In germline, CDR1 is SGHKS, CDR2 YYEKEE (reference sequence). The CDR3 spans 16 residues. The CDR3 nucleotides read TGTGCCAGCAGCTCGTCCCGGACAAGCTCTAATGAAAAACTGTTTTTT. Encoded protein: CASSSSRTSSNEKLFF. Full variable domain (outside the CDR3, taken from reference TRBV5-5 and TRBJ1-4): DAGVTQSPTHLIKTRGQQVTLRCSPISGHKSVSWYQQVLGQGPQFIFQYYEKEERGRGNFPDRFSARQFPNYSSELNVNALLLGDSALYLCASSSSRTSSNEKLFFGSGTQLSVL.

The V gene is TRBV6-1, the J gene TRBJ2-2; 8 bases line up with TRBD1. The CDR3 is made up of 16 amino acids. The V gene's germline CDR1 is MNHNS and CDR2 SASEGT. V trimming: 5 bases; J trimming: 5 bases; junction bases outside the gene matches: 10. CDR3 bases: TGTGCCAGCAGTTTGACAGGGGTCCTCATAACCGGGGAGCTGTTTTTT. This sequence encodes CASSLTGVLITGELFF.